The 18 T cell receptor beta chains presented below share a single source sample, sequenced in a study of cytomegalovirus exposure and HLA in healthy donors. Data came from immunoSEQ multiplex PCR; TCRdb stores just in-frame clones and leaves some out. Of about 330,000 clones in the sample, just over 85% were seen once. The material sequenced was PBMCs. These receptor sequences come from a woman between 18 and 29 years old in good health and CMV-seronegative.

The chain uses TRBV7-2 and TRBJ1-1; D remains ambiguous. Germline V gives CDR1 SGHTA, CDR2 FQGNSA. V shed 2 bases and J shed 5 bases, with 12 bases lying between them. The CDR3 is made up of 14 amino acids. CDR3 coding DNA: TGTGCCAGCAGCTTAAATCGGGATGGGACTGAAGCTTTCTTT. Residues: CASSLNRDGTEAFF.

The chain links TRBV28 to TRBJ1-5, with 9 bases identical to TRBD1. V lost 3 bases to trimming and J lost 3 bases; unmatched junction nucleotides: 6. The CDR3 spans 16 residues. Per germline, CDR1 MDHEN and CDR2 SYDVKM. CDR3 DNA: TGTGCCAGCAGTTTCCCCGGGACAGGGCTCAATCAGCCCCAGCATTTT. Its translation: CASSFPGTGLNQPQHF.

The J gene is TRBJ2-7, the V gene TRBV6-5, with 8 nucleotides matching TRBD2. V dropped 6 bases and J dropped 6; count of bases not matched to a gene: 10. Looked up from germline, CDR1 is MNHEY and CDR2 is SVGAGI. The CDR3 runs to 14 residues. CDR3 loop: CASRLSGTRGEQYF. DNA of the CDR3: TGTGCCAGCAGACTTAGCGGGACACGGGGCGAGCAGTACTTC.

The chain carries TRBV11-1 and TRBJ2-2, with TRBD2 matching 8 bases. Trimming at V came to 5 bases and at J to 4 bases, leaving 3 bases not matched to a gene. Germline CDR1 is SGHAT and CDR2 is FQDESV (reference sequence). The CDR3 extends over 14 amino acids. The CDR3 loop reads CASSGTRATGELFF. The CDR3 region has the DNA TGTGCCAGCAGCGGGACTAGAGCCACCGGGGAGCTGTTTTTT.

CDR3 sequence reads: CASSPGQSQETQYF. The CDR3 DNA reads as TGTGCCAGCTCACCAGGACAGTCCCAAGAGACCCAGTACTTC. The chain has TRBV18 and TRBJ2-5, with a weak D call TRBD1 (6 bases). V was pared by 2 bases and J by 1 base, with 8 bases between. The CDR3 runs 14 residues. Per the germline V gene, CDR1 is KGHSH and CDR2 is LQKENI.

This chain joins TRBV25-1 and TRBJ2-2; tentatively, D is TRBD2 (6 bases). The CDR3 is 17 residues long. The V gene lost 6 bases and the J gene lost 0 bases, with 17 bases spanning the gap. Germline CDR1 MGHDK, CDR2 SYGVNS. CDR3 sequence reads: CASSGEAGQANTGELFF. Written as DNA, the CDR3 is TGTGCCAGCAGCGGGGAGGCCGGCCAGGCGAACACCGGGGAGCTGTTTTTT.

This clone was recorded a few times. The chain couples TRBV4-2 to TRBJ2-7; D may be TRBD1 (7 bases). Trimming removed 0 bases from V and 3 bases from J, with 12 bases in between. The germline V gene encodes CDR1 LGHNA and CDR2 YNFKEQ. The CDR3 spans 15 residues. The CDR3 loop is CASSQDQGGDYEQYF. The DNA of the CDR3 is TGTGCCAGCAGCCAAGATCAGGGGGGAGACTACGAGCAGTACTTC.

This clone was detected only a few times. The rearrangement joins TRBV6-1 to TRBJ1-5, with unresolved D. This CDR3 is 13 amino acids long. The V and J ends lost 9 bases and 1 base respectively, with 10 bases between them. CDR1 and CDR2 from the germline V gene are MNHNS and SASEGT. In DNA form, the CDR3 reads TGTGCCAGTAAGCTCGGGAGCAATCAGCCCCAGCATTTT. It is translated as CASKLGSNQPQHF.

CDR3 nucleotides: TGTGCCAGTGGGGGGGCAGTTATCCACGAGCAGTACTTC. It yields the protein CASGGAVIHEQYF. The chain links TRBV27 to TRBJ2-7, with a tentative D call TRBD2 (7 bases). The CDR3 is 13 amino acids. In germline, CDR1 is MNHEY, CDR2 SMNVEV (reference sequence). V was shortened by 9 bases and J by 5 bases, with 17 bases between the two germline ends.

This chain uses TRBV4-2 with TRBJ2-7, with 7 bases identical to TRBD1. The CDR3 is 15 residues long. Trimming removed 4 bases from V and 6 bases from J; junction bases left unmatched: 12. Germline CDR1 is LGHNA and CDR2 is YNFKEQ. The CDR3 bases are TGTGCCAGCAGCCCTCAGACAGGGTTCCCCCTCGAGCAGTACTTC. It specifies CASSPQTGFPLEQYF.

In its sample, this clone was seen a few times. The chain combines TRBV10-1 with TRBJ2-7; D is unclear. Trimming left V 7 bases short and J 3 bases short, with 13 bases between. The CDR3 consists of 13 residues. The germline V gene has CDR1 WNHNN and CDR2 SYGVQD (reference sequence). As DNA, the CDR3 is TGCGCCAGCACCTCGACTCCGGACTACGAGCAGTACTTC. Translating it yields CASTSTPDYEQYF.

V is TRBV28 and J is TRBJ2-2, with TRBD1 matching over 12 bases. Germline V lookup: CDR1 MDHEN, CDR2 SYDVKM. Unmatched junction bases numbered 8, after V lost 5 bases and J lost 7 bases. The length of the CDR3 is 16 residues. CDR3 DNA sequence: TGTGCCAGCAGTCAAGGGACAGGGGGCCTGGTCGGGGAGCTGTTTTTT. Its translation: CASSQGTGGLVGELFF. The variable domain in full, with the rest retrieved from reference TRBV28 and TRBJ2-2, is DVKVTQSSRYLVKRTGEKVFLECVQDMDHENMFWYRQDPGLGLRLIYFSYDVKMKEKGDIPEGYSVSREKKERFSLILESASTNQTSMYLCASSQGTGGLVGELFFGEGSRLTVL.

Notes on this clone: Other DNA sequences in the same sample also yield this CDR3. The chain has TRBV28 and TRBJ2-7; 7 nucleotides match TRBD1. CDR1 and CDR2 from the germline V gene are MDHEN and SYDVKM. V trimming: 5 bases; J trimming: 0 bases; junction bases outside the gene matches: 7. CDR3 size: 15 residues. The CDR3 reads CASSGGQASSYEQYF. In DNA form, the CDR3 reads TGTGCCAGCAGTGGCGGACAGGCCAGCTCCTACGAGCAGTACTTC.

The chain joins TRBV9 to TRBJ2-5; D might be TRBD2 (5 bases). The CDR3 is 14 residues long. V was clipped by 2 bases and J by 2 bases, with 10 bases between them. In germline, CDR1 is SGDLS, CDR2 YYNGEE. The CDR3 DNA follows: TGTGCCAGCAGCGTTTTAGAGGGACAAGAGACCCAGTACTTC. Protein: CASSVLEGQETQYF.

The chain has TRBV5-1 and TRBJ2-2; D unresolved. Germline V CDR1 and CDR2: SGHRS, YFSETQ. The CDR3 is 14 amino acids. The V end was cut by 0 bases, the J end by 1 base, with 4 bases between. CDR3 nucleotide sequence: TGCGCCAGCAGCTTGGCCTTGAACACCGGGGAGCTGTTTTTT. Its protein is CASSLALNTGELFF.

This clone was seen only once. The chain couples TRBV7-2 to TRBJ2-7; the D gene is possibly TRBD2 (5 bases). With 4 bases removed from V and 2 bases from J, the gap between germline ends came to 18 bases. The CDR3 consists of 16 residues. CDR1 is SGHTA, CDR2 FQGNSA, per germline. The CDR3 sequence: CASSSAGNTSPYEQYF. In DNA, the CDR3 is TGTGCCAGCAGCTCCGCCGGGAATACAAGCCCCTACGAGCAGTACTTC.

The CDR3 bases are TGTGCCAGCAGCTTTCAAGCGGGGCACACAGATACGCAGTATTTT. Translation: CASSFQAGHTDTQYF. The genes are TRBV7-2 and TRBJ2-3; TRBD2 aligns across 7 bases. V lost 3 bases to trimming and J lost 2 bases; unmatched junction nucleotides: 5. Germline V gene sequence: CDR1 SGHTA, CDR2 FQGNSA. The CDR3 is 15 amino acids.

The J gene is TRBJ2-7, the V gene TRBV18; 11 bases map to TRBD2. The junction had 15 bases not matched to a gene; V was cut back by 3 bases and J by 5 bases. There are 18 residues in the CDR3. Germline V lookup: CDR1 KGHSH, CDR2 LQKENI. The CDR3 loop reads CASSPLLSSGRSANEQYF. In DNA form, the CDR3 reads TGTGCCAGCTCACCCCTCCTATCTAGCGGGAGGTCCGCCAACGAGCAGTACTTC.